These 32 T cell receptor beta chains originate from one sample sequenced in a study of cytomegalovirus exposure and HLA in healthy donors. Researchers ran the PCR with 60 Vbeta and 13 Jbeta primers. This table comes from immunoSEQ multiplex PCR, and its TCRdb copy is limited to in-frame clones, with some not included. Among about 190,000 clones, 65% to 80% were seen once, and the ten largest hold about 4.6%. The specimen sequenced was PBMCs. All receptors derive from a man under 40 in good health and CMV-seropositive.

This clone was seen only a few times. This chain joins TRBV6-5 and TRBJ2-1, with D perhaps matching TRBD2 (5 bases). Looked up from germline, CDR1 is MNHEY and CDR2 is SVGAGI. V was shortened by 0 bases and J by 15 bases, with 9 bases between the two germline ends. This CDR3 is built from 11 residues. The DNA for the CDR3 is TGTGCCAGCAGTTACTCGACTACGGGGTTCTTC. It is translated as CASSYSTTGFF.

This clone was observed once. This rearrangement joins TRBV5-6 to TRBJ2-3, with D possibly being TRBD2 (5 bases). The germline V gene has CDR1 SGHDT and CDR2 YYEEEE. The ends were cut back, 3 bases at V and 6 bases at J, with 17 bases in the middle. This CDR3 comprises 15 residues. The CDR3 sequence is CASSWRSGFRDTQYF. Written as DNA, the CDR3 is TGTGCCAGCAGCTGGAGGTCGGGGTTTAGGGATACGCAGTATTTT.

The chain links TRBV7-8 to TRBJ1-2, with D unresolved. Per the germline V gene, CDR1 is SGHVS and CDR2 is FQNEAQ. The V gene lost 5 bases and the J gene lost 1 base, with 14 bases spanning the gap. The CDR3 covers 15 residues. CDR3 bases: TGTGCCAGCAGCCCGAACGAGAGGATTAACTATGGCTACACCTTC. This translates into CASSPNERINYGYTF.

The chain employs TRBV6-5 and TRBJ1-3; maybe TRBD1 (6 bases). The V gene lost 0 bases and the J gene lost 14 bases, with 14 bases spanning the gap. CDR1 is MNHEY, CDR2 SVGAGI, per germline. CDR3 size: 13 residues. The CDR3 coding sequence is TGTGCCAGCAGTTACTCGGGGGCGGCTGACTTATATTTT. This translates into CASSYSGAADLYF.

This clone occurred once. V is TRBV7-3 and J is TRBJ2-1; D is perhaps TRBD1 (6 bases). In germline, CDR1 is SGHTA, CDR2 FQGTGA. The ends were cut back, 3 bases at V and 2 bases at J, with 11 bases in the middle. This CDR3 region has 15 residues. The CDR3 sequence: CASSFYTGTYNEQFF. As DNA, the CDR3 is TGTGCCAGCAGCTTCTATACAGGGACCTACAATGAGCAGTTCTTC.

The chain is built from TRBV2 and TRBJ1-2; TRBD1 agrees at 7 bases. The CDR3 has 13 amino acids. V trimming: 5 bases; J trimming: 4 bases; junction bases outside the gene matches: 4. The germline V gene has CDR1 SNHLY and CDR2 FYNNEI. The CDR3 region is CASSPTGPYGYTF. The CDR3 DNA follows: TGTGCCAGCAGTCCGACAGGGCCCTATGGCTACACCTTC.

This clone was picked up one time. The CDR3 sequence is CASRFPGGRETQYF. CDR3 DNA: TGTGCCAGCAGGTTCCCGGGAGGGAGAGAGACCCAGTACTTC. The V and J genes are TRBV2 and TRBJ2-5; 8 positions agree with TRBD2. Trimming cost V 6 bases and J 4 bases; bases outside gene matches: 7. The germline V gene encodes CDR1 SNHLY and CDR2 FYNNEI. The CDR3 contains 14 residues.

The gene calls are TRBV4-1 and TRBJ2-3; D possibly corresponds to TRBD1 (6 bases). In germline, CDR1 is MGHRA, CDR2 YSYEKL. The CDR3 runs 15 residues. V lost 5 bases, J lost 2 bases, and 14 bases lay in between. CDR3 in amino acids: CASSYTRGDTDTQYF. CDR3 nucleotide sequence: TGCGCCAGCAGCTACACCAGGGGAGACACAGATACGCAGTATTTT.

V and J are TRBV6-1 and TRBJ2-1; the D gene is possibly TRBD1 (6 bases). CDR3 length equals 11 residues. CDR1 MNHNS and CDR2 SASEGT come from the germline V gene. Trimming pared 10 bases from V and 7 bases from J, leaving 11 bases between. Written as DNA, the CDR3 is TGTGCCACCCCGCAGGGGAATGAGCAGTTCTTC. Translating it yields CATPQGNEQFF.

The J gene is TRBJ2-1, the V gene TRBV23-1; no firm D call. TRBV23-1 is identified as an open reading frame with a role that is uncertain. There are 15 residues in the CDR3. Trimming removed 0 bases from V and 1 base from J, with 7 bases in between. In nucleotides, the CDR3 is TGCGCCAGCAGTCAATCGCAACTGTCCTACAATGAGCAGTTCTTC. It yields the protein CASSQSQLSYNEQFF.

This clone was seen a few times. J is TRBJ2-7 and V is TRBV30; TRBD2 might be the D (6 bases). Germline lookup yields CDR1 GTSNPN and CDR2 SVGIG (reference sequence). CDR3 size: 13 residues. V lost 8 bases, J lost 2 bases, and 16 bases lay in between. The DNA of the CDR3 is TGTGCCGCCAGCCGAACGGGGGCCTACGAGCAGTACTTC. It specifies CAASRTGAYEQYF.

This clone came up once. The V call is TRBV9, the J call TRBJ2-3, with TRBD2 matching over 7 bases. Trimming took 4 bases from V and 1 from J; bases not matched to a gene: 9. The length of the CDR3 is 16 residues. Germline assignment: CDR1 SGDLS and CDR2 YYNGEE. The CDR3 DNA follows: TGTGCCAGCAGCCCAAGGCAGGGAGGGGGCACAGATACGCAGTATTTT. This translates into CASSPRQGGGTDTQYF.

This clone was counted only a few times. V is TRBV6-1 and J is TRBJ1-1; D is uncertain. There are 13 residues in the CDR3. CDR1 and CDR2 from the germline V gene are MNHNS and SASEGT. V gave up 7 bases and J gave up 4 bases, with 13 bases separating them. The CDR3 region is CASNSPRGTEAFF. The CDR3 nucleotides read TGTGCCAGCAATAGCCCTAGAGGCACTGAAGCTTTCTTT.

The gene calls are TRBV10-3 and TRBJ2-1; TRBD2 matches at 14 bases. V was pared by 2 bases and J by 3 bases, with 6 bases of the junction left unmatched. Germline CDR1 and CDR2: ENHRY and SYGVKD. This CDR3 has 18 amino acids. CDR3 residues: CAISEVRLAGGNYNEQFF. As DNA, the CDR3 is TGTGCCATCAGTGAGGTTCGACTAGCGGGAGGGAACTACAATGAGCAGTTCTTC.

The chain links TRBV5-1 to TRBJ2-3; the D is unclear. CDR1 is SGHRS and CDR2 is YFSETQ in the germline V gene. CDR3 length equals 14 residues. V lost 1 base, J lost 0 bases, and 6 bases lay in between. Here the CDR3 reads CASSLPSSTDTQYF. Here the CDR3 DNA reads TGCGCCAGCAGCTTGCCGTCTAGCACAGATACGCAGTATTTT.

The chain recombines TRBV6-5 with TRBJ1-5; 10 bases are a match to TRBD1. Looked up from germline, CDR1 is MNHEY and CDR2 is SVGAGI. With V trimmed by 10 bases and J by 2 bases, 8 bases remained unmatched. This CDR3 contains 15 residues. The CDR3 reads CATGTGVGGNQPQHF. CDR3 nucleotides: TGTGCCACCGGGACAGGGGTGGGAGGCAATCAGCCCCAGCATTTT.

This clone was seen once. At one end, the junction sequence differs from germline, possibly due to a read error. This chain uses TRBV7-8 with TRBJ1-3; 9 positions match TRBD1. Germline CDR1 SGHVS, CDR2 FQNEAQ. The CDR3 is 19 residues long. CDR3 coding DNA: TGTGCCGGCAGCTTAGGGACAGGGCCTTCCCCAACGCCTGGAAACACCATATATTTT. This gives the protein CAGSLGTGPSPTPGNTIYF.

With regard to this clone: Other DNA sequences of this sample code for an identical CDR3. This chain links TRBV7-2 with TRBJ2-5; D possibly corresponds to TRBD2 (6 bases). V was shortened by 0 bases and J by 5 bases, with 10 bases between the two germline ends. Germline CDR1 SGHTA, CDR2 FQGNSA. The CDR3 is made up of 14 amino acids. Written as DNA, the CDR3 is TGTGCCAGCAGCTTAGCGGGGGGTAGGGAGACCCAGTACTTC. This codes for CASSLAGGRETQYF.

This clone has just one count. V is TRBV15 and J is TRBJ2-6; the D is unclear. Germline V CDR1 and CDR2: LNHNV, YYDKDF (reference sequence). Trimming took off 0 bases at V and 4 bases at J, with 10 bases between the two ends. The CDR3 loop spans 16 amino acids. The CDR3 spells CATSRDFLRGANVLTF. In DNA form, the CDR3 reads TGTGCCACCAGCAGAGATTTCTTGAGAGGGGCCAACGTCCTGACTTTC.

This sequence joins TRBV5-6 and TRBJ2-1, with D unresolved. Germline-derived CDR1 and CDR2 are SGHDT and YYEEEE. The V and J ends lost 4 bases and 6 bases respectively, with 14 bases between them. The CDR3 spans 14 residues. The CDR3 here is CASSNPPGSNEQFF. The CDR3 bases are TGTGCCAGCAGCAACCCCCCAGGAAGCAATGAGCAGTTCTTC.

The J gene is TRBJ2-7, the V gene TRBV6-1, with 11 bases that match TRBD1. CDR1 MNHNS and CDR2 SASEGT come from the germline V gene. The CDR3 totals 15 residues. V trimming: 2 bases; J trimming: 6 bases; junction bases outside the gene matches: 6. The CDR3 is CASSEIGQGAFEQYF. For the CDR3, the DNA is TGTGCCAGCAGTGAAATCGGACAGGGGGCGTTCGAGCAGTACTTC.

J is TRBJ2-2 and V is TRBV29-1, with no clear D. V dropped 7 bases and J dropped 2 bases, with 11 bases sitting between them. The germline gives CDR1 SQVTM, CDR2 ANQGSEA. This CDR3 has 13 amino acids. The CDR3 DNA reads TGCAGCGCCGCGCCTATAAACACCGGGGAGCTGTTTTTT. Encoded protein: CSAAPINTGELFF.

V usage is TRBV30 and J usage is TRBJ1-2, with D hard to call. Trimming cost V 0 bases and J 4 bases, with 12 bases left between them. The CDR3 contains 14 residues. Germline V gives CDR1 GTSNPN, CDR2 SVGIG (reference sequence). DNA for the CDR3: TGTGCCTGGAGTGTTGGGAGGGCGGGCTATGGCTACACCTTC. It is translated as CAWSVGRAGYGYTF.

V and J are TRBV6-5 and TRBJ2-7; 11 positions match TRBD2. The CDR3 covers 15 residues. The trim removed 4 bases at V and 4 bases at J, leaving 6 bases unmatched. Germline CDR1 MNHEY, CDR2 SVGAGI. This CDR3 reads CASSLAGGVFYEQYF. The CDR3 nucleotides read TGTGCCAGCAGTTTAGCGGGGGGGGTATTTTACGAGCAGTACTTC.

J is TRBJ1-5 and V is TRBV30, with D uncertain. Germline V gene data show CDR1 as GTSNPN and CDR2 as SVGIG (reference sequence). This CDR3 has 13 amino acids. V lost 1 base to trimming and J lost 4 bases, with 8 bases between them. CDR3 amino acids: CAWSDGGNQPQHF. CDR3 nucleotides: TGTGCCTGGAGTGATGGAGGGAATCAGCCCCAGCATTTT. Full variable domain (rest looked up from reference TRBV30 and TRBJ1-5): SQTIHQWPATLVQPVGSPLSLECTVEGTSNPNLYWYRQAAGRGLQLLFYSVGIGQISSEVPQNLSASRPQDRQFILSSKKLLLSDSGFYLCAWSDGGNQPQHFGDGTRLSIL.

This clone was seen a handful of times. The V call is TRBV5-4, the J call TRBJ2-7; 8 nucleotides line up with TRBD2. The trim removed 0 bases at V and 7 bases at J, leaving 0 bases unmatched. Germline CDR1 SGHNT, CDR2 YYREEE (reference sequence). The CDR3 loop spans 12 amino acids. The CDR3 nucleotides read TGTGCCAGCAGCTTGGAGCGGGGGGAGCAGTACTTC. Translation gives CASSLERGEQYF.

The chain combines TRBV19 with TRBJ1-1; unclear D gene. Germline CDR1 is LNHDA and CDR2 is SQIVND (reference sequence). V lost 1 base, J lost 0 bases, and 15 bases lay in between. The CDR3 consists of 17 residues. The CDR3 nucleotides are TGTGCCAGTAGTATAGGGAATTTGGGAGGATTGAACACTGAAGCTTTCTTT. Its translation: CASSIGNLGGLNTEAFF.

This rearrangement joins TRBV29-1 to TRBJ2-5; 10 nucleotides match TRBD1. TRBJ2-7 matches the DNA end more closely, so the J call is doubtful. This CDR3 is built from 13 residues. Germline V gene sequence: CDR1 SQVTM, CDR2 ANQGSEA. This CDR3 is CSAGRDRGYEQYF. For the CDR3, the DNA is TGCAGCGCCGGCCGGGACAGGGGCTACGAGCAGTACTTC.

Notes on this clone: The germline gene is not matched at one end of the junction; a read error may be the cause. V usage is TRBV13 and J usage is TRBJ2-7; D gene ambiguous. The CDR3 runs 12 residues. Looked up from germline, CDR1 is PRHDT and CDR2 is FYEKMQ (reference sequence). For the CDR3, the DNA is TGTGCCAGCAGCTTAGGCTCCTCCGAGCAGTACTTC. Residues: CASSLGSSEQYF.

The chain couples TRBV6-4 to TRBJ1-1, with TRBD1 matching 9 bases. The CDR3 is 14 residues long. Germline lookup yields CDR1 MRHNA and CDR2 SNTAGT. Germline trimming cut 6 bases from V and 1 base from J; bases unmatched to any gene: 3. This CDR3 reads CASSTGGTNTEAFF. In DNA, the CDR3 is TGTGCCAGCAGCACAGGGGGCACGAACACTGAAGCTTTCTTT.

The J gene is TRBJ2-1, the V gene TRBV18, with 9 nucleotides matching TRBD2. The CDR3 has 13 amino acids. Germline-derived CDR1 and CDR2 are KGHSH and LQKENI. V was pared by 4 bases and J by 7 bases, with 2 bases of the junction left unmatched. In nucleotides, the CDR3 is TGTGCCAGCTCACGACTAGCGGCTAATGAGCAGTTCTTC. Translating it yields CASSRLAANEQFF.

Only a few counts were recorded for this clone. The gene calls are TRBV6-1 and TRBJ1-1; D is uncertain. The CDR3 is 13 residues long. Per the germline V gene, CDR1 is MNHNS and CDR2 is SASEGT. The germline V and J ends were trimmed by 8 bases and 1 base, with 11 bases remaining between them. CDR3 bases: TGTGCCAGCCTCCGGCAGCGGAACACTGAAGCTTTCTTT. This codes for CASLRQRNTEAFF.